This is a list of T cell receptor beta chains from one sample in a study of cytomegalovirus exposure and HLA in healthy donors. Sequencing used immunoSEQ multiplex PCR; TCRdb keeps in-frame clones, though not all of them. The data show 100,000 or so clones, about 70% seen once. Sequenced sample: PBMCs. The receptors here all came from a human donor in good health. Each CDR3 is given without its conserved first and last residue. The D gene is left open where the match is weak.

ASSSGGRRQPQH TRBJ1-5 TRBV7-2 NA
ASSPQGATTDTQY TRBJ2-3 TRBV5-1 TRBD1
ASDGGRRDTQY TRBJ2-3 TRBV28 TRBD2
ASRDRPGGHTEAF TRBJ1-1 TRBV4-3 NA
SVEGQGAYEQY NA TRBV29-1 TRBD1
ASSFPGLAGDEQF TRBJ2-1 TRBV2 TRBD2
ASSLAGRGSDTQY TRBJ2-3 TRBV5-4 NA
ASRPSSTGELF TRBJ2-2 TRBV28 NA
VSSFRTDQETQY TRBJ2-5 TRBV7-8 NA
AWSSPLTGFNTQY TRBJ2-3 TRBV30 NA
ASSLSALRQMNTEAF TRBJ1-1 TRBV27 NA
ASSVQPYTEAF TRBJ1-1 TRBV6-5 NA
ASQGDSNQPQH TRBJ1-5 TRBV2 NA
ASSLVAGGSYEQY TRBJ2-7 TRBV27 TRBD2
SVREGRPDSPLH TRBJ1-6 TRBV29-1 NA
ASTGKGFNYGYT TRBJ1-2 TRBV2 NA
ASSPTGEARNEQF TRBJ2-1 TRBV6-5 TRBD1
ASSLFPYRENTEAF TRBJ1-1 TRBV7-7 NA
ASSSGTHYGYT TRBJ1-2 TRBV7-9 NA
ASSLETGQDAYEQY TRBJ2-7 TRBV27 TRBD1
AWSTSLDLAKNIQY TRBJ2-4 TRBV30 NA
ASSPQEGSNQPQH TRBJ1-5 TRBV18 NA
ASSVQPGQSYNEQF TRBJ2-1 TRBV6-1 TRBD1
ASSGSSGSTYEQY TRBJ2-7 TRBV10-1 TRBD2
ASSTTTSGRPNEQF TRBJ2-1 TRBV19 TRBD2
ASSPRGGNTEAF TRBJ1-1 TRBV9 NA
ASSQDSPTGGGKNIQY TRBJ2-4 TRBV4-1 TRBD1
ASSSVPPGQAVLGYT TRBJ1-2 TRBV7-6 TRBD1
ASSPIPLTGTRGETQY TRBJ2-5 TRBV18 TRBD2
ASSPGQGSRRATEAF TRBJ1-1 TRBV19 TRBD1
ASSARRGNNSPLH TRBJ1-6 TRBV7-2 NA
ASSVRDNTEAF TRBJ1-1 TRBV10-2 NA
ASKKTGEVTEAF TRBJ1-1 TRBV6-6 NA
ASSAYFNEQF TRBJ2-1 TRBV6-1 NA
SAITTDEQF TRBJ2-1 TRBV20-1 NA
ASSLLQGAEAF TRBJ1-1 TRBV7-6 NA
ASSYGVAGVRETQY TRBJ2-5 TRBV6-5 TRBD2
STQTGRNEQF TRBJ2-1 TRBV29-1 TRBD1
ASSLAGVYEQY TRBJ2-7 TRBV5-6 NA
ASSLGTGNIYGYT TRBJ1-2 TRBV5-1 TRBD1
AISERQGPYGYT TRBJ1-2 TRBV10-3 TRBD1
ASTARNIQY TRBJ2-4 TRBV27 NA
ASTSPPDTQY TRBJ2-3 TRBV6-5 NA
ASSQTGGAGNTEAF TRBJ1-1 TRBV7-9 TRBD1